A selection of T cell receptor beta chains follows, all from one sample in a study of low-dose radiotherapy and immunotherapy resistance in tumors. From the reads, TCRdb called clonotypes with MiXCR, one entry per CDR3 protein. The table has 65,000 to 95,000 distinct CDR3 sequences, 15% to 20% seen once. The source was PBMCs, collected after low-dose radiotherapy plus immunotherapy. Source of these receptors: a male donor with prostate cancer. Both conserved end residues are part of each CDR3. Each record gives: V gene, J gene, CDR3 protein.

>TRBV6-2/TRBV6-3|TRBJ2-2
CASSDAQGNTGELFF
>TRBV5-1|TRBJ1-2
CASSLGQDYGYTF
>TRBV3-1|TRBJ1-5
CASSLGTEASNQPQHF
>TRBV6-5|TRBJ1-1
CASSPAGGPNTEAFF
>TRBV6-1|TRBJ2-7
CASSEGTGVAEQYF
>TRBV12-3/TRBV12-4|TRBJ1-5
CASSLETGERNQPQHF
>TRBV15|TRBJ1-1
CATSTGTPNTEAFF
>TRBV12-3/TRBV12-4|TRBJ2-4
CASSLPGQGNIQYF
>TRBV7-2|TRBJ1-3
CASSLSSIGNTIYF
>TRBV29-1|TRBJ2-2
CSALEQGNTGELFF
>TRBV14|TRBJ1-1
CASSQVRGNEAFF
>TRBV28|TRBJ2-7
CASSRLAGGPEPYEQYF
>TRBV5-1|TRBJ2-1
CASSWTSGSIEQFF
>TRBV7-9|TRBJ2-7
CASSVRDRGQRDSYEQYF
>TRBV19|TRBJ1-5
CASGRQGVGQPQHF
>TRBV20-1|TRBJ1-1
CSAREGGGTEAFF
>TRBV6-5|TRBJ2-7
CASSLVRGEQYF
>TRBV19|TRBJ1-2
CASSIDQQRANYGYTF
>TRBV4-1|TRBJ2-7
CASSQGPESNYEQYF
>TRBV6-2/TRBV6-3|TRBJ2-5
CASLPEGREETQYF
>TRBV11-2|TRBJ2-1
CASSLGLGQFF
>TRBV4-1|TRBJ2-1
CASSQQAGGGHEQFF
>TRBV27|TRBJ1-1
CASSFQQVNTEAFF
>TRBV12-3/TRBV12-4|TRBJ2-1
CASSAAGTYNEQFF
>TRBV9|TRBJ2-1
CASSVGAGSSYNEQFF
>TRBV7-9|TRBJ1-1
CASSLTTEAFF